Listed below are T cell receptor beta chains from one sample, sequenced in a study of blood T cell repertoires in COVID-19. Here immunoSEQ multiplex PCR was the method, and the copy in TCRdb shows in-frame clones only, minus some. The sample lists about 100,000 clones; approximately 89% were seen once. The sequencing input was peripheral blood. These receptors were taken from a man aged 45-65 years with active COVID-19. CDR3s leave out the opening cysteine and the closing phenylalanine or tryptophan. A D gene is named only where the DNA matches it firmly.

v_call | d_call | cdr3_aa
TRBV6-1 | NA | ASSEAPENTEAF
TRBV25-1 | TRBD2 | ASSEPGTSGVEQF
TRBV29-1 | TRBD1 | SVGETGTTGELF
TRBV5-4 | NA | ASSYPRETQY
TRBV18 | NA | ASSPTQQELTEKLF
TRBV19 | NA | ASSQFGQRSGNTIY
TRBV29-1 | NA | SVESRGRGISGANVLT
TRBV24-1 | NA | ATSDPRNPRNEQF
TRBV19 | TRBD2 | AGLAENTGELF
TRBV19 | NA | ATSGTLSYEQY
TRBV6-5 | TRBD1 | ASNLLGQGAGGYT
TRBV14 | TRBD2 | ASSQEGGPHRDTQY
TRBV6-5 | NA | ASIYSPPTGELF
TRBV6-5 | TRBD1 | ASRSQGSIQY
TRBV24-1 | NA | ATSDPRTPQETQY
TRBV18 | NA | ASSPGRVGSTDTQY
TRBV5-4 | NA | ASSLGRATGNTIY
TRBV2 | TRBD1 | ASRAQGGHQPQH
TRBV5-1 | NA | ASKPLAQSTNEKLF
TRBV18 | NA | ASSRVTVSNYGYT
TRBV11-2 | NA | ASSLGWADTDTQY
TRBV14 | NA | ASSQADSINEQF
TRBV9 | NA | ASSVAPHQGNTEAF
TRBV5-8 | NA | ASSSGHSYNEQF
TRBV7-3 | TRBD1 | ASSSQGTHTEAF
TRBV15 | NA | ATSRDRGGSHEQY
TRBV4-1 | NA | ASSQGPADSYEQY
TRBV7-9 | NA | ASSSYVAGASRAF
TRBV19 | TRBD1 | ASSIDRGTNTGELF
TRBV2 | TRBD2 | ASSPQAGGWETQY
TRBV24-1 | TRBD1 | ATSDSSPGQAPNEQF
TRBV11-2 | TRBD2 | ASSQGLAGGNEQY
TRBV11-2 | NA | ASSLGSTGEKLF
TRBV19 | TRBD1 | ASSSGGTATNEKLF
TRBV5-5 | NA | ASSLAPGPEGSPLH
TRBV5-6 | NA | ASSSKTGTALGTQY
TRBV10-3 | NA | AISEISGELF
TRBV5-8 | TRBD2 | ASSLVPGGKNIQY
TRBV18 | NA | ASSQGAGNQPQH
TRBV19 | TRBD1 | ASSLPPGQGGQPQH
TRBV5-1 | NA | ASSLDSGLLSKTQY
TRBV11-2 | NA | ASSLPLMNTEAF
TRBV10-3 | TRBD2 | AISERGLAGGADTQY
TRBV21-1 | NA | ASSKEVSGQPQH
TRBV5-1 | TRBD1 | ASSAGGGGTEAF
TRBV11-2 | TRBD2 | ASSLDGLAASQETQY
TRBV25-1 | NA | ASSDEGLGYGYT
TRBV18 | NA | ASSPPAPSEKLF
TRBV4-1 | NA | ASSQPPSEKLF
TRBV12-3/TRBV12-4 | NA | ASSLSGQPQH
TRBV15 | NA | ATSRDQGSRTDTQY
TRBV6-1 | NA | ASSEMQGNTEAF
TRBV6-6 | NA | ASSPTDNYGYT
TRBV7-9 | NA | ASSLPPGVPN
TRBV13 | NA | ASSPKQGRVYEQY
TRBV6-1 | TRBD2 | ASSEAGPSGGYEQY
TRBV19 | TRBD1 | ASSATGPGRNQPQH
TRBV27 | NA | ASSFLGGRGSNTEAF
TRBV29-1 | TRBD1 | SVVGQGNGYT